Listed below are T cell receptor beta chains from one sample, sequenced in a study of cytomegalovirus exposure and HLA in healthy donors. Sequencing used immunoSEQ multiplex PCR; TCRdb keeps in-frame clones, though not all of them. The top ten hold approximately 1.8% of the sample, which has around 130,000 clones, approximately 84% seen once. Source material: PBMCs. These receptors were taken from a middle-aged woman in good health and CMV-seronegative. Each CDR3 is given with its conserved first and last residue.

V gene,J gene,CDR3 protein
TRBV27,TRBJ2-1,CASSQGLAINEQFF
TRBV5-1,TRBJ2-2,CASSLTGDDTGELFF
TRBV7-8,TRBJ2-2,CASSLEASGINTGELFF
TRBV27,TRBJ2-5,CASSLSKGRQETQYF
TRBV7-9,TRBJ1-3,CASSTQGAGNTIYF
TRBV28,TRBJ1-2,CASSSGTGANYGYTF
TRBV6-1,TRBJ2-3,CASSEYGQVSTDTQYF
TRBV28,TRBJ2-7,CASSRAGTYEQYF
TRBV28,TRBJ1-2,CASSFQVYGYTF
TRBV7-9,TRBJ1-1,CASSSDTGVTEAFF
TRBV19,TRBJ2-1,CASSIISGFSYNEQFF
TRBV23-1,TRBJ2-5,CASSQSKPDTQETQYF
TRBV5-1,TRBJ2-7,CASSQTGVGSYEQYF
TRBV10-3,TRBJ2-1,CAISEVLEAYNEQFF
TRBV4-1,TRBJ1-2,CASSLGGGQPTLGGYTF
TRBV30,TRBJ1-1,CAWNGGRAEAFF
TRBV30,TRBJ1-2,CAGRQGSTYGYTF
TRBV27,TRBJ2-7,CASSHRQGGYEQYF
TRBV5-1,TRBJ2-3,CASSLGVGGATDTQYF
TRBV30,TRBJ1-4,CACSGTGEEKLFF
TRBV5-3,TRBJ2-5,CAEKRGEETQYF
TRBV7-3,TRBJ1-1,CASSYGGPNTEAFF
TRBV6-5,TRBJ1-2,CASRALGGGYTF
TRBV12-5,TRBJ2-7,CASGLPARDRGNEQYF
TRBV9,TRBJ1-2,CASSVFDNPNYGYTF
TRBV28,.,CASDRGYEQYF
TRBV27,TRBJ2-5,CASSLSRGLAGGAETQYF
TRBV4-1,TRBJ2-2,CASSQQGTTGELFF